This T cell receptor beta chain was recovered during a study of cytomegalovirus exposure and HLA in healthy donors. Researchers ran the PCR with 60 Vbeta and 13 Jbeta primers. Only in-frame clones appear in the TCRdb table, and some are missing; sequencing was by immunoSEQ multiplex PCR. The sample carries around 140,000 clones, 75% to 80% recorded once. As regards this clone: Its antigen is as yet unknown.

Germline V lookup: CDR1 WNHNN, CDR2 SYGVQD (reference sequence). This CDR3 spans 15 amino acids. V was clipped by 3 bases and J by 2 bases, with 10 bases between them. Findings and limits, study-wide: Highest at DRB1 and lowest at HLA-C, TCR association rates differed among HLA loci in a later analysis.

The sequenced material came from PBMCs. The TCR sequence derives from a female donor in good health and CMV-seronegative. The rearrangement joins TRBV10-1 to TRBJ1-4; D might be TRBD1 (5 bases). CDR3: CASSDGAVTNEKLFF. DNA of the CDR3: TGCGCCAGCAGTGATGGGGCCGTGACTAATGAAAAACTGTTTTTT.